The text below deals with one T cell receptor (beta chain). Its antigen is not identified. The sample comes from a study of cytomegalovirus exposure and HLA in healthy donors. The study's findings and limits: Some V segments, including TRBV6-2 and TRBV6-3, were excluded as indistinguishable.

CDR1 is SNHLY, CDR2 FYNNEI, per germline. There are 14 residues in the CDR3. The PCR was carried out with 60 Vbeta primers and 13 Jbeta primers. TCRdb keeps only in-frame clones here, not all; method: immunoSEQ multiplex PCR. This table has around 100,000 clones, less than 10% appearing once. The rearrangement joins TRBV2 to TRBJ2-3, with D tentatively TRBD1 (5 bases). Material: PBMCs. The sequence came from a man aged 50 to 60 in good health and CMV-seronegative. The CDR3 here is CATKGVFSTDTQYF. CDR3 nucleotides: TGTGCAACGAAAGGGGTTTTTAGCACAGATACGCAGTATTTT.